This T cell receptor beta chain was sequenced in a study of lymphopenia after photon versus proton radiotherapy. General study points: A bigger post-nadir fall in TCR diversity correlated inversely with survival time in deceased patients. Proton therapy kept repertoires fairly stable, unlike photons, which gained effector/memory cells.

A remark on this clone: As yet, its antigen is unknown.

TCRdb's table, derived via immunoSEQ multiplex PCR, lists solely in-frame clones and lacks some. The data hold 50,000 to 65,000 clones, with about nine tenths observed a single time. The clonotype originates from an elderly man with esophageal cancer. The source material was peripheral blood, sampled from a patient treated with proton-based radiotherapy.

The CDR3 sequence: CASSQDNPGTWGHSPLHF. As DNA, the CDR3 is TGCGCCAGCAGCCAAGATAATCCGGGAACCTGGGGCCATTCACCCCTCCACTTT. The V call is TRBV4-1, the J call TRBJ1-6, with a tentative D call TRBD1 (5 bases). V was clipped by 0 bases and J by 8 bases, with 20 bases between them. The CDR3 has 18 amino acids. Germline V gives CDR1 MGHRA, CDR2 YSYEKL.